The 26 T cell receptor beta chains below were found in one sample sequenced in a study of identical twins. From the 5' RACE reads, TCRdb called clonotypes with MiXCR, one entry per CDR3 protein. This sample has around 550,000 distinct CDR3 sequences, with approximately 14% found just once. This same sample was also part of a study on yellow fever vaccine responses in identical twins.

What was sequenced was CD4+ T cells sorted from blood. The receptors come from a woman between 18 and 29 years old in good health.

The chain is built from TRBV12-3 or TRBV12-4 and TRBJ2-3, with TRBD2 matching 10 bases. The CDR3 covers 18 residues. V gave up 6 bases and J gave up 0 bases; unmatched junction bases: 12. CDR3 sequence (DNA): TGTGCCAGCAGCTTGTTAGCGGGGGGACGTACTAGCACAGATACGCAGTATTTT. The encoded protein is CASSLLAGGRTSTDTQYF.

V is TRBV4-2 and J is TRBJ2-4; D is uncertain. The V and J ends lost 1 base and 0 bases respectively, with 13 bases between them. Germline CDR1 is LGHNA and CDR2 is YNFKEQ. This CDR3 contains 17 residues. CDR3 in DNA: TGTGCCAGCAGCCAAGTTTGGGAAGAGGTAGCCAAAAACATTCAGTACTTC. This translates into CASSQVWEEVAKNIQYF.

This chain uses TRBV24-1 with TRBJ2-7; a possible D gene is TRBD1 (6 bases). This CDR3 is 14 amino acids long. V lost 3 bases, J lost 2 bases, and 10 bases lay in between. The germline V gene encodes CDR1 KGHDR and CDR2 SFDVKD. Here the CDR3 DNA reads TGTGCCACCAGTGATGCCGACAGGCCCTACGAGCAGTACTTC. It specifies CATSDADRPYEQYF.

This clonotype was recorded a few times. CDR3 nucleotide sequence: TGTGCCACCAATGCGGGAGACTCCTACAATGAGCAGTTCTTC. Encoded protein: CATNAGDSYNEQFF. The rearrangement joins TRBV15 to TRBJ2-1; 7 positions agree with TRBD2. Trimming took 7 bases from V and 0 from J; bases not matched to a gene: 3. The CDR3 is 14 residues long. Germline V gene data show CDR1 as LNHNV and CDR2 as YYDKDF (reference sequence).

The CDR3 coding sequence is TGCAGCGTTGAAGGACGGGGTATCGTCTATGAGCAGTTCTTC. The encoded protein is CSVEGRGIVYEQFF. The rearrangement joins TRBV29-1 to TRBJ2-1, with D possibly matching TRBD2 (5 bases). The CDR3 runs to 14 residues. V lost 1 base and J 8 bases, leaving 15 bases between the germline ends. Germline CDR1 is SQVTM and CDR2 is ANQGSEA.

V is TRBV5-1 and J is TRBJ2-1; D not certain. Trimming removed 4 bases from V and 6 bases from J, with 14 bases in between. Germline V gives CDR1 SGHRS, CDR2 YFSETQ. The CDR3 spans 14 residues. CDR3 nucleotide sequence: TGCGCCAGCAGCAGGATAGGGTCCGGCAATGAGCAGTTCTTC. Translating it yields CASSRIGSGNEQFF.

This clonotype was seen only a few times. This chain links TRBV20-1 with TRBJ1-2; D remains ambiguous. CDR1 is DFQATT and CDR2 is SNEGSKA in the germline V gene (reference sequence). V was pared by 0 bases and J by 3 bases, with 11 bases between. This CDR3 contains 14 residues. The DNA for the CDR3 is TGCAGTGCTAGAGATTTCCGGAGGGACTATGGCTACACCTTC. It encodes CSARDFRRDYGYTF.

This clonotype was observed a handful of times. This clone may be a read error of a much larger clone one base away. The rearrangement uses TRBV11-2 and TRBJ1-1, with D unclear. Trimming removed 1 base at V and 4 bases at J, with 4 bases between. The CDR3 length is 12 residues. Germline V gene data show CDR1 as SGHAT and CDR2 as FQNNGV. This CDR3 reads CASSLGTTEAFF. CDR3 in DNA: TGTGCCAGCAGCTTAGGGACCACTGAAGCTTTCTTT.

This clonotype has just one count. This CDR3 reads CASSGTGYTDTQYF. CDR3 bases: TGTGCCAGCAGTGGGACAGGTTATACAGATACGCAGTATTTT. V and J are TRBV28 and TRBJ2-3; TRBD1 matches at 8 bases. From germline, CDR1 is MDHEN and CDR2 SYDVKM. The V gene end was trimmed by 5 bases and the J gene end by 3 bases; junction bases not matched to a gene: 4. This CDR3 region has 14 residues.

This clonotype was detected only a few times. The V call is TRBV6-1, the J call TRBJ2-6; D call uncertain. Germline CDR1 MNHNS, CDR2 SASEGT. The length of the CDR3 is 15 residues. V shed 6 bases and J shed 0 bases, with 9 bases lying between them. The CDR3: CASRSQISGANVLTF. CDR3 DNA: TGTGCCAGCAGGTCACAGATCTCTGGGGCCAACGTCCTGACTTTC.

In its sample, this clonotype was seen a few times. V gene TRBV7-9 combines with J gene TRBJ2-5; D is unclear. The V gene's germline CDR1 is SEHNR and CDR2 FQNEAQ (reference sequence). The CDR3 consists of 15 residues. The V end was cut by 3 bases, the J end by 2 bases, with 13 bases between. Here the CDR3 reads CASSFQKALQETQYF. The CDR3 DNA is TGTGCCAGCAGCTTCCAGAAAGCACTACAAGAGACCCAGTACTTC.

This clonotype was detected only a few times. The chain is built from TRBV24-1 and TRBJ2-5, with D unresolved. V was pared by 6 bases and J by 5 bases, with 6 bases between. The CDR3 is 11 amino acids. Germline values: CDR1 KGHDR, CDR2 SFDVKD. CDR3 sequence reads: CATSSGETQYF. The CDR3 nucleotides read TGTGCCACCAGTAGTGGGGAGACCCAGTACTTC.

This clonotype was counted at least ten times. The chain has TRBV5-5 and TRBJ2-1; D may correspond to TRBD1 or TRBD2 (5 bases each). Between the trimmed V and J ends, which lost 3 bases and 5 bases, there was a span of 12 bases. Germline V CDR1 and CDR2: SGHKS, YYEKEE (reference sequence). This CDR3 region has 14 residues. Here the CDR3 reads CASSWGPTDNEQFF. The CDR3 region has the DNA TGTGCCAGCAGCTGGGGACCCACAGACAATGAGCAGTTCTTC.

The chain uses TRBV27 and TRBJ1-2; TRBD1 is a possible D gene (5 bases). Germline CDR1 MNHEY, CDR2 SMNVEV (reference sequence). V was clipped by 5 bases and J by 2 bases, with 15 bases between them. This CDR3 spans 15 amino acids. The CDR3 nucleotides read TGTGCCAGCAGTCCACGGGTGGAGGGGAACTATGGCTACACCTTC. Translated, it gives CASSPRVEGNYGYTF.

This chain links TRBV6-1 with TRBJ1-5; the match to TRBD1 covers 7 bases. V lost 5 bases, J lost 2 bases, and 6 bases stayed unmatched. The CDR3 has 15 residues. CDR1 is MNHNS and CDR2 is SASEGT in the germline V gene. The CDR3 loop is CASSKQGIRNQPQHF. CDR3 DNA sequence: TGTGCCAGCAGTAAACAGGGGATCCGCAATCAGCCCCAGCATTTT.

The V and J genes are TRBV7-3 and TRBJ1-1; D is ambiguous. Per the germline V gene, CDR1 is SGHTA and CDR2 is FQGTGA. V lost 4 bases, J lost 4 bases, and 4 bases lay in between. The CDR3 length is 11 residues. CDR3 in amino acids: CASSSGTEAFF. CDR3 DNA sequence: TGTGCCAGCAGCTCCGGCACTGAAGCTTTCTTT.

This clonotype has a count of ten or more. The V and J genes are TRBV5-1 and TRBJ2-5, with 8 bases fitting TRBD2. Germline V gives CDR1 SGHRS, CDR2 YFSETQ. Germline trimming cut 1 base from V and 1 base from J; bases unmatched to any gene: 3. CDR3 length: 15 residues. The CDR3 sequence: CASSLLAGTQETQYF. For the CDR3, the DNA is TGCGCCAGCAGCTTGTTAGCGGGGACCCAAGAGACCCAGTACTTC. Together with reference TRBV5-1 and TRBJ2-5, the CDR3 gives the full variable domain: KAGVTQTPRYLIKTRGQQVTLSCSPISGHRSVSWYQQTPGQGLQFLFEYFSETQRNKGNFPGRFSGRQFSNSRSEMNVSTLELGDSALYLCASSLLAGTQETQYFGPGTRLLVL.

This clonotype was counted between two and nine times. The chain couples TRBV9 to TRBJ2-5; D call uncertain. This CDR3 spans 16 amino acids. V was pared by 0 bases and J by 2 bases, with 14 bases between. CDR1 SGDLS and CDR2 YYNGEE come from the germline V gene. The CDR3 region has the DNA TGTGCCAGCAGCGTAGCTTTGAGGCAGGATCAAGAGACCCAGTACTTC. The encoded protein is CASSVALRQDQETQYF.

This clonotype was counted only a few times. V is TRBV28 and J is TRBJ1-4, with 7 bases matching TRBD1. The germline CDR1 and CDR2 sequences are MDHEN and SYDVKM. V lost 8 bases to trimming and J lost 6 bases; unmatched junction nucleotides: 12. This CDR3 comprises 15 residues. The CDR3 region is CASRSGGAGDEKLFF. The CDR3 DNA sequence: TGTGCCAGCCGCTCAGGGGGGGCGGGTGATGAAAAACTGTTTTTT.

This clonotype was counted a few times. The CDR3 DNA follows: TGCGCCAGCAGCCTTCAGCAGCGACTGCTCACAGATACGCAGTATTTT. It codes for CASSLQQRLLTDTQYF. This chain connects TRBV4-1 to TRBJ2-3; no reliable D call. The V gene lost 4 bases and the J gene lost 2 bases, with 16 bases spanning the gap. The germline V gene has CDR1 MGHRA and CDR2 YSYEKL. The CDR3 totals 16 residues.

This clonotype was detected a few times. This may come from a read error, since a much larger clone is one base off. This chain uses TRBV3-1 with TRBJ2-7; 8 nucleotides match TRBD1. The germline V gene has CDR1 LGHDT and CDR2 YNNKEL (reference sequence). The CDR3 consists of 13 residues. Here the CDR3 reads CASSHGADRELYF. Written as DNA, the CDR3 is TGTGCCAGCAGCCACGGGGCGGACAGGGAGCTGTACTTC.

This clonotype was observed once. The chain is built from TRBV3-1 and TRBJ2-7, with D uncertain. In germline, CDR1 is LGHDT, CDR2 YNNKEL (reference sequence). This CDR3 is 12 amino acids long. V was trimmed by 1 base and J by 6 bases, leaving 7 bases between them. DNA for the CDR3: TGTGCCAGCAGCCAAGGATTGGGCGAGCAGTACGTC. Translating gives CASSQGLGEQYV.

This clonotype was detected a few times. This sequence joins TRBV7-9 and TRBJ1-4; D remains unclear. Germline assignment: CDR1 SEHNR and CDR2 FQNEAQ (reference sequence). V lost 1 base and J 5 bases, leaving 8 bases between the germline ends. This CDR3 spans 14 amino acids. The CDR3 region has the DNA TGTGCCAGCAGCTTAGGACGGCAAAATGAAAAACTGTTTTTT. As protein: CASSLGRQNEKLFF.

Here the CDR3 reads CASSEWDRFSYEQYF. CDR3 nucleotides: TGTGCCAGCAGTGAATGGGACCGCTTCTCCTACGAGCAGTACTTC. This chain uses TRBV6-1 with TRBJ2-7; D possibly matches TRBD1 or TRBD2 (5 bases each). This CDR3 comprises 15 residues. Per the germline V gene, CDR1 is MNHNS and CDR2 is SASEGT. The V and J ends lost 2 bases and 0 bases respectively, with 11 bases between them.

This clonotype was picked up a small number of times. The V gene is TRBV12-3 or TRBV12-4, the J gene TRBJ2-3, with D possibly matching TRBD1 (5 bases). CDR3 length equals 13 residues. Trimming left V 3 bases short and J 6 bases short, with 10 bases between. The DNA for the CDR3 is TGTGCCAGCAGTTTTTGGGCAGGGGATACGCAGTATTTT. Translation gives CASSFWAGDTQYF.

This chain uses TRBV4-2 with TRBJ1-2; no clear D. The V gene lost 2 bases and the J gene lost 4 bases, with 14 bases spanning the gap. Looked up from germline, CDR1 is LGHNA and CDR2 is YNFKEQ. The CDR3 is made up of 15 amino acids. The CDR3 here is CASSQTFPPFYGYTF. The CDR3 coding sequence is TGTGCCAGCAGCCAAACATTCCCACCGTTCTATGGCTACACCTTC.